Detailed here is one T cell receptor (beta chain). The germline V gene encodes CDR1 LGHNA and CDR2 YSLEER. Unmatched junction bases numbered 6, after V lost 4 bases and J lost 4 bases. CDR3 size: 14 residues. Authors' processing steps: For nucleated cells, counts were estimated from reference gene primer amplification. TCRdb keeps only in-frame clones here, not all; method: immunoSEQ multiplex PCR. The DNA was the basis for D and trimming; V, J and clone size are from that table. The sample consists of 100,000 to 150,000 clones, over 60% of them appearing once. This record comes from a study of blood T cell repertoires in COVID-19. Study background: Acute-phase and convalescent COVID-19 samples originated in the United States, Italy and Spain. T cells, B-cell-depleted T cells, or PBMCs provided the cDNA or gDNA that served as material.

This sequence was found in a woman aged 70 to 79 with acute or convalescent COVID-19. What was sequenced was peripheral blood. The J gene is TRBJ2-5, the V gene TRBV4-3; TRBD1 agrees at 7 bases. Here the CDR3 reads CASSPLRQGETQYF. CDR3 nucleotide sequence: TGCGCCAGCAGCCCCTTAAGACAGGGAGAGACCCAGTACTTC.